Following are 19 T cell receptor beta chains from one sample sequenced in a study of T cells and copy number aberrations in small-cell lung cancer. This table comes from immunoSEQ multiplex PCR, and its TCRdb copy is limited to in-frame clones, with some not included. Of thousands of clones listed, about 72% are singletons. The sequenced sample consisted of tumor tissue. The receptors derive from a man aged 50 to 59 with small cell lung cancer.

This clone was detected only a few times. The rearrangement uses TRBV28 and TRBJ2-5; no firm D call. Per germline, CDR1 MDHEN and CDR2 SYDVKM. This CDR3 comprises 14 residues. V lost 1 base and J lost 1, with 7 bases in between. In nucleotides, the CDR3 is TGTGCCAGCAGTTTATTTGGTTCCCAAGAGACCCAGTACTTC. Protein: CASSLFGSQETQYF.

This clone has just one count. The sample has other DNA sequences that encode this CDR3 too. The gene calls are TRBV14 and TRBJ2-7; D is unresolved. There are 12 residues in the CDR3. Per the germline V gene, CDR1 is SGHDN and CDR2 is FVKESK. V lost 1 base and J 4 bases, leaving 5 bases between the germline ends. For the CDR3, the DNA is TGTGCCAGCAGCCAAGGGGGTTACGAGCAGTACTTC. It encodes CASSQGGYEQYF.

CDR3 region: CASSLAAAETQYF. The CDR3 region has the DNA TGTGCCAGCAGCTTGGCGGCCGCAGAGACCCAGTACTTC. The chain couples TRBV5-8 to TRBJ2-5; D is unclear. Trimming pared 0 bases from V and 4 bases from J, leaving 7 bases between. Germline V gives CDR1 SGHTS, CDR2 YDEGEE. This CDR3 spans 13 amino acids. Drawing the rest from reference TRBV5-8 and TRBJ2-5, the complete variable domain is EAGVTQSPTHLIKTRGQQATLRCSPISGHTSVYWYQQALGLGLQFLLWYDEGEERNRGNFPPRFSGRQFPNYSSELNVNALELEDSALYLCASSLAAAETQYFGPGTRLLVL.

The chain recombines TRBV4-1 with TRBJ2-5; 11 positions match TRBD2. This CDR3 comprises 16 residues. Germline V gene sequence: CDR1 MGHRA, CDR2 YSYEKL. V gave up 3 bases and J gave up 5 bases; unmatched junction bases: 8. Here the CDR3 DNA reads TGCGCCAGCAGCCACACACTAGCGGGAGACGGTGAGACCCAGTACTTC. Translation gives CASSHTLAGDGETQYF.

This chain joins TRBV7-9 and TRBJ1-2, with 11 bases aligning to TRBD1. The CDR3 has 19 residues. With V trimmed by 1 base and J by 4 bases, 14 bases remained unmatched. Germline V lookup: CDR1 SEHNR, CDR2 FQNEAQ (reference sequence). CDR3: CASSLVGLRDRGVRYGYTF. The CDR3 coding sequence is TGTGCCAGCAGCTTAGTAGGCCTCAGGGACAGGGGGGTCCGCTATGGCTACACCTTC.

The J gene is TRBJ1-1, the V gene TRBV5-6, with 12 positions matching TRBD1. This CDR3 comprises 14 residues. V gave up 3 bases and J gave up 4 bases; unmatched junction bases: 1. In germline, CDR1 is SGHDT, CDR2 YYEEEE. CDR3 coding DNA: TGTGCCAGCAGCTGGGACAGGGGGCTCACTGAAGCTTTCTTT. Its translation: CASSWDRGLTEAFF.

This sequence joins TRBV4-2 and TRBJ2-1; the D gene could be TRBD1 or TRBD2 (5 bases each). The CDR3 totals 13 residues. Germline assignment: CDR1 LGHNA and CDR2 YNFKEQ. Trimming pared 5 bases from V and 3 bases from J, leaving 8 bases between. The CDR3 reads CASSGTLYNEQFF. The CDR3 coding sequence is TGTGCCAGCAGCGGGACCCTCTACAATGAGCAGTTCTTC.

The chain combines TRBV5-6 with TRBJ2-2; the D is unclear. CDR1 and CDR2 from the germline V gene are SGHDT and YYEEEE. Trimming took 0 bases from V and 4 from J, leaving 10 bases between them. The CDR3 contains 15 residues. The CDR3 loop is CASSLEDAGTGELFF. The CDR3 DNA sequence: TGTGCCAGCAGCTTGGAGGATGCAGGCACCGGGGAGCTGTTTTTT.

Concerning this clone: The germline gene is not matched at one end of the junction; a read error may be the cause. The genes are TRBV11-2 and TRBJ2-7; D possibly corresponds to TRBD2 (6 bases). Germline loops: CDR1 SGHAT, CDR2 FQNNGV. The CDR3 runs 17 residues. This chain's CDR3 is CASSLPPPGLRSYEQYF. As DNA, the CDR3 is TGTGCCAGCAGCTTACCCCCCCCCGGACTACGGTCCTATGAGCAGTACTTC.

V usage is TRBV28 and J usage is TRBJ1-6, with D perhaps TRBD1 (6 bases). The V end was cut by 3 bases, the J end by 6 bases, with 30 bases between. The CDR3 totals 21 residues. The germline CDR1 and CDR2 sequences are MDHEN and SYDVKM. The CDR3 loop reads CASSFDPTGTSRSLINSPLHF. The CDR3 region has the DNA TGTGCCAGCAGTTTTGACCCAACCGGGACATCCCGGTCGTTAATTAATTCACCCCTCCACTTT.

The gene calls are TRBV4-2 and TRBJ1-3; 8 bases are shared with TRBD1. Unmatched junction bases numbered 10, after V lost 0 bases and J lost 6 bases. Germline V CDR1 and CDR2: LGHNA, YNFKEQ. CDR3 length: 17 residues. This CDR3 reads CASSQEWTGQVLNTIYF. The DNA for the CDR3 is TGTGCCAGCAGCCAAGAGTGGACAGGGCAGGTGTTAAACACCATATATTTT.

The CDR3 reads CASARTTSDTNTGELFF. In DNA form, the CDR3 reads TGTGCTAGTGCCCGAACGACTAGCGACACGAACACCGGGGAGCTGTTTTTT. This chain connects TRBV12-5 to TRBJ2-2; TRBD2 matches at 8 bases. Germline loops: CDR1 LGHNT, CDR2 FRNRAP. V gave up 7 bases and J gave up 0 bases; unmatched junction bases: 10. CDR3 length: 17 residues.

The rearrangement joins TRBV5-1 to TRBJ2-1, with 12 nucleotides matching TRBD1. The CDR3 has 17 residues. Germline-derived CDR1 and CDR2 are SGHRS and YFSETQ. V dropped 2 bases and J dropped 8; count of bases not matched to a gene: 11. CDR3: CASSFGYGTGGTDEQFF. CDR3 bases: TGCGCCAGCAGCTTTGGGTACGGGACAGGGGGCACGGATGAGCAGTTCTTC.

This chain links TRBV9 with TRBJ1-5, with 11 bases matching TRBD1. The junction had 5 bases not matched to a gene; V was cut back by 3 bases and J by 6 bases. This CDR3 region has 15 residues. The germline gives CDR1 SGDLS, CDR2 YYNGEE. CDR3: CASSAGQGASQPQHF. In DNA, the CDR3 is TGTGCCAGCAGCGCCGGACAGGGGGCATCTCAGCCCCAGCATTTT.

This clone showed up just a few times. This chain links TRBV19 with TRBJ2-1, with 10 bases aligning to TRBD1. Germline CDR1 reads LNHDA; CDR2 reads SQIVND (reference sequence). The length of the CDR3 is 11 residues. V trimming: 10 bases; J trimming: 9 bases; junction bases outside the gene matches: 3. CDR3 nucleotide sequence: TGTGCCACGACAGGGGGCAGTGAGCAGTTCTTC. Protein: CATTGGSEQFF.

Comments on this clone: One end of the junction is discordant with germline, which a read error may explain. V gene TRBV9 combines with J gene TRBJ2-2; D may be TRBD1 (5 bases). The germline gives CDR1 SGDLS, CDR2 YYNGEE. CDR3 length: 16 amino acids. CDR3 nucleotide sequence: TGTGCCAGCAGCAAAGTGAGGACACAGAACATCGGGGAGCTGTTTTTT. Its translation: CASSKVRTQNIGELFF.

This chain joins TRBV5-8 and TRBJ2-7; 9 positions agree with TRBD2. The trim removed 4 bases at V and 4 bases at J, leaving 12 bases unmatched. Germline CDR1 reads SGHTS; CDR2 reads YDEGEE. This CDR3 comprises 16 residues. The DNA of the CDR3 is TGTGCCAGCAGCCCCCAAGTTAGCGGGAGAAGGTACGAGCAGTACTTC. It codes for CASSPQVSGRRYEQYF.

The V gene is TRBV4-1, the J gene TRBJ1-5, with 9 nucleotides matching TRBD1. V shed 4 bases and J 6 bases; nucleotides not matched to a gene: 7. The CDR3 contains 15 residues. Germline-derived CDR1 and CDR2 are MGHRA and YSYEKL. DNA for the CDR3: TGCGCCAGCAGCCTTAGCCGGGACAGGGTTCAGCCCCAGCATTTT. It codes for CASSLSRDRVQPQHF.

This rearrangement joins TRBV9 to TRBJ2-3, with D uncertain. CDR3 length: 13 amino acids. The V gene's germline CDR1 is SGDLS and CDR2 YYNGEE. Trimming cost V 0 bases and J 6 bases, with 8 bases left between them. The DNA of the CDR3 is TGTGCCAGCAGCGTAGACGCGTCCGATACGCAGTATTTT. This gives the protein CASSVDASDTQYF.